This entry lists 10 T cell receptor beta chains sequenced from one sample in a study of cytomegalovirus exposure and HLA in healthy donors. The PCR had 60 Vbeta and 13 Jbeta primers. Profiled with immunoSEQ multiplex PCR; TCRdb holds only in-frame clones, not every one. In the table there are approximately 180,000 clones, about 80% of which are singletons. Sequencing was carried out using PBMCs. Receptor source: a woman between 40 and 50 years old in good health and CMV-seronegative.

The chain carries TRBV5-1 and TRBJ2-1, with D possibly being TRBD1 (5 bases). The CDR3 has 14 residues. Germline V gene lookup returns CDR1 SGHRS and CDR2 YFSETQ. V lost 1 base and J 2 bases, leaving 7 bases between the germline ends. CDR3 in amino acids: CASSLTGTYNEQFF. CDR3 DNA: TGCGCCAGCAGCTTGACAGGTACCTACAATGAGCAGTTCTTC.

This chain links TRBV18 with TRBJ2-5; D may be TRBD2 (6 bases). V lost 3 bases, J lost 3 bases, and 17 bases lay in between. There are 16 residues in the CDR3. Per the germline V gene, CDR1 is KGHSH and CDR2 is LQKENI. In nucleotides, the CDR3 is TGTGCCAGCTCACCCACAAACCCGGGACTCGAAGAGACCCAGTACTTC. Its translation is CASSPTNPGLEETQYF.

The rearrangement uses TRBV5-1 and TRBJ1-2; 8 nucleotides line up with TRBD1. This CDR3 is 13 amino acids long. The germline CDR1 and CDR2 sequences are SGHRS and YFSETQ. V lost 4 bases to trimming and J lost 6 bases; unmatched junction nucleotides: 5. The CDR3 DNA sequence: TGCGCCAGCAGCGCAACAGGGGGGGATGGCTACACCTTC. Its translation is CASSATGGDGYTF.

Comments on this clone: At one of its ends the junction is not consistent with the germline gene, which may arise from a read error. The DNA for the CDR3 is TGTTCCAGCAGCTTAGGGGCCGGACAGGGGGCGTATGGCTACACCTTC. Its protein is CSSSLGAGQGAYGYTF. The chain employs TRBV7-9 and TRBJ1-2, with TRBD1 matching 11 bases. The V gene's germline CDR1 is SEHNR and CDR2 FQNEAQ (reference sequence). The CDR3 loop spans 16 amino acids.

The chain couples TRBV9 to TRBJ2-2, with D perhaps TRBD1 (5 bases). Germline assignment: CDR1 SGDLS and CDR2 YYNGEE. V lost 0 bases, J lost 1 base, and 7 bases lay in between. The CDR3 is 15 amino acids. CDR3 sequence reads: CASSVDQGNTGELFF. CDR3 DNA sequence: TGTGCCAGCAGCGTAGATCAGGGGAACACCGGGGAGCTGTTTTTT.

Concerning this clone itself: Other DNA sequences in this specimen translate into the identical CDR3. The chain carries TRBV9 and TRBJ2-7, with D tentatively TRBD2 (6 bases). The germline V gene encodes CDR1 SGDLS and CDR2 YYNGEE. The CDR3 contains 15 residues. The V and J ends lost 0 bases and 2 bases respectively, with 12 bases between them. The CDR3 here is CASSVEVGGTYEQYF. The CDR3 DNA sequence: TGTGCCAGCAGCGTAGAGGTGGGAGGTACCTACGAGCAGTACTTC.

CDR3 protein: CASSVGDPLGQGLYEQYF. Written as DNA, the CDR3 is TGTGCCAGCAGCGTAGGTGACCCCTTGGGACAGGGCCTCTACGAGCAGTACTTC. J is TRBJ2-7 and V is TRBV9; 9 bases are shared with TRBD1. Trimming took 0 bases from V and 3 from J; bases not matched to a gene: 13. This CDR3 has 18 amino acids. Germline CDR1 and CDR2: SGDLS and YYNGEE.

This CDR3 reads CASSLSAGGGAETQYF. The DNA of the CDR3 is TGTGCCAGCAGCTTATCAGCGGGCGGGGGGGCAGAGACCCAGTACTTC. V usage is TRBV7-9 and J usage is TRBJ2-5, with TRBD2 identical over 9 bases. Trimming took 2 bases from V and 4 from J; bases not matched to a gene: 8. CDR3 length: 16 amino acids. The germline V gene has CDR1 SEHNR and CDR2 FQNEAQ (reference sequence).

The CDR3 is CASSGLISGNTIYF. The CDR3 DNA is TGTGCCAGCAGCGGGCTGATCTCTGGAAACACCATATATTTT. The chain employs TRBV5-5 and TRBJ1-3; no firm D call. V lost 4 bases and J 0 bases, leaving 8 bases between the germline ends. Germline V lookup: CDR1 SGHKS, CDR2 YYEKEE (reference sequence). This CDR3 spans 14 amino acids.

The V gene is TRBV7-9, the J gene TRBJ2-3; D may be TRBD1 (6 bases). This CDR3 has 14 residues. Trimming removed 4 bases from V and 4 bases from J, with 12 bases in between. The germline gives CDR1 SEHNR, CDR2 FQNEAQ (reference sequence). The CDR3 region has the DNA TGTGCCAGCAGCTACAGGGACCTCGCAGATACGCAGTATTTT. As protein: CASSYRDLADTQYF.